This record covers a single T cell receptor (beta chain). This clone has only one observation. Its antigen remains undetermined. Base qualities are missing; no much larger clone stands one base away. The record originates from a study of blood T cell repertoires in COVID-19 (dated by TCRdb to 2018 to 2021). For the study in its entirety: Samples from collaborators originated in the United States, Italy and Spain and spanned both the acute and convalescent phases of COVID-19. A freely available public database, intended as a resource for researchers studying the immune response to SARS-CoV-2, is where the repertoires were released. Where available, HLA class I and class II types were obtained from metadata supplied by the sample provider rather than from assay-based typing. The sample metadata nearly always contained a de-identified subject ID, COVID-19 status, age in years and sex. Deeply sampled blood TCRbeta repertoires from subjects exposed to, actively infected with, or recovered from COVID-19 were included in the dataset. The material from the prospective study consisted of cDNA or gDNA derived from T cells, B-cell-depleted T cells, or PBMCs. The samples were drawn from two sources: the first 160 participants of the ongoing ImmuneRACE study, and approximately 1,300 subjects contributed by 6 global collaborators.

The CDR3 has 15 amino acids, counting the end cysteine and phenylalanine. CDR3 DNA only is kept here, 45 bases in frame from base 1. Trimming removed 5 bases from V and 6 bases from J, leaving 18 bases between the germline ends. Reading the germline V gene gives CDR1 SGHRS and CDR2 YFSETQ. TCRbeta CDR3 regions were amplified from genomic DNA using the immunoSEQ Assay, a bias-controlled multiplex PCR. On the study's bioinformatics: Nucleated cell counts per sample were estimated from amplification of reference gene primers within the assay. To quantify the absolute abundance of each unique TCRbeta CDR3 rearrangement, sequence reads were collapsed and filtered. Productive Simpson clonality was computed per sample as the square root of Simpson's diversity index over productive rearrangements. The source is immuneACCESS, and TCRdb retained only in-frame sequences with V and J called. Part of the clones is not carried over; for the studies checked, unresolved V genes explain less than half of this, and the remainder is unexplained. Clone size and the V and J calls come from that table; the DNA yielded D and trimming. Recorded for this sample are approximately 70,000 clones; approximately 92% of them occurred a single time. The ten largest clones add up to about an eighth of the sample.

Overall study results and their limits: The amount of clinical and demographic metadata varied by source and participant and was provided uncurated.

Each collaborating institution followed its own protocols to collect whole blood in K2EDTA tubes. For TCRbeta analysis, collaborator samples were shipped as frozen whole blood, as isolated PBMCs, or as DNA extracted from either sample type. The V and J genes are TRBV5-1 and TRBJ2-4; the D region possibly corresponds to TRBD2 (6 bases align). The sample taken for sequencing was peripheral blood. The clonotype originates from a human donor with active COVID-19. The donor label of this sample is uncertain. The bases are TGCGCCAGCAGTCTGGGCGGGATCCAAGGAAACATTCAGTACTTC. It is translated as CASSLGGIQGNIQYF.